A single sample is the source of the 15 T cell receptor beta chains below, sequenced in a study of Epstein–Barr virus B cells in breast cancer. RNA was the template for SMARTer libraries capturing complete alpha and beta V(D)J regions. TCRdb re-called the 5' RACE reads with MiXCR, one entry per CDR3 protein. The table records about 1,900 distinct CDR3 sequences, 15% of them present only once. These receptors have no known antigen. Sequenced sample: tumor-infiltrating lymphocytes expanded in culture. Every receptor here comes from a woman in her thirties or forties with triple-negative breast cancer.

Ten or more counts support this clonotype. The chain combines TRBV30 with TRBJ1-1; no clear D. Trimming shortened V by 8 bases and J by 3 bases, and 16 bases separated the two germline ends. From germline, CDR1 is GTSNPN and CDR2 SVGIG (reference sequence). The CDR3 spans 13 residues. CDR3 region: CALRAWRDTEAFF. In DNA form, the CDR3 reads TGTGCCCTTAGGGCCTGGAGGGACACTGAAGCTTTCTTT. Complete variable domain (other parts from reference TRBV30 and TRBJ1-1): SQTIHQWPATLVQPVGSPLSLECTVEGTSNPNLYWYRQAAGRGLQLLFYSVGIGQISSEVPQNLSASRPQDRQFILSSKKLLLSDSGFYLCALRAWRDTEAFFGQGTRLTVV.

By proportion, this clonotype is medium-sized (0.01 to 0.1%). The gene calls are TRBV11-3 and TRBJ2-2; TRBD1 is a possible D gene (5 bases). Germline V CDR1 and CDR2: SGHNT, YENEEA. Trimming left V 0 bases short and J 5 bases short, with 13 bases between. This CDR3 comprises 16 residues. DNA of the CDR3: TGTGCCAGCAGCTTAGAACTCCCAGGGAAGACCGGGGAGCTGTTTTTT. Translated, it gives CASSLELPGKTGELFF.

This chain uses TRBV12-3 or TRBV12-4 with TRBJ1-2; D may be TRBD1 (5 bases). The CDR3 loop spans 15 amino acids. V was cut by 0 bases and J by 0 bases, with 8 bases left in between. For the CDR3, the DNA is TGTGCCAGCAGTTTAGCCGACAGTTCTAACTATGGCTACACCTTC. The encoded protein is CASSLADSSNYGYTF.

By frequency in the sample, this clonotype is large. CDR3 loop: CASSLASDSSYEQYF. The CDR3 nucleotides read TGTGCCAGCAGCTTAGCAAGCGACAGCTCCTACGAGCAGTACTTC. The chain is built from TRBV7-6 and TRBJ2-7; TRBD1 is a possible D gene (5 bases). Between the trimmed V and J ends, which lost 0 bases and 0 bases, there was a span of 9 bases. The germline V gene has CDR1 SGHVS and CDR2 FNYEAQ. CDR3 length: 15 amino acids.

Within the sample, this clonotype is large. The chain links TRBV12-3 or TRBV12-4 to TRBJ2-3; 12 nucleotides align to TRBD2. Trimming removed 5 bases from V and 6 bases from J; junction bases left unmatched: 6. CDR3 length: 15 residues. The CDR3 DNA reads TGTGCCAGCAGTCAAGCGACTAGCGGGAGTGATACGCAGTATTTT. Translation gives CASSQATSGSDTQYF.

This clonotype occurred many times. The chain carries TRBV20-1 and TRBJ2-5; possibly TRBD1 for D (6 bases). Germline assignment: CDR1 DFQATT and CDR2 SNEGSKA (reference sequence). There are 12 residues in the CDR3. V lost 3 bases, J lost 4 bases, and 9 bases lay in between. DNA of the CDR3: TGCAGTGCTAGGGGGGACATAGAGACCCAGTACTTC. Translation gives CSARGDIETQYF.

By share, this clonotype counts as medium-sized. Here the CDR3 reads CASSEDEQFF. The CDR3, as DNA: TGTGCCAGCAGCGAGGACGAGCAGTTCTTC. This sequence joins TRBV6-2 or TRBV6-3 and TRBJ2-1; no firm D call. Germline loops: CDR1 MNHEY, CDR2 SVGEGT. The ends were cut back, 6 bases at V and 10 bases at J, with 7 bases in the middle. The length of the CDR3 is 10 residues.

By its share, this clonotype is large. The chain couples TRBV7-9 to TRBJ1-1, with D possibly matching TRBD1 (5 bases). The ends were cut back, 0 bases at V and 1 base at J, with 12 bases in the middle. The CDR3 runs to 16 residues. From germline, CDR1 is SEHNR and CDR2 FQNEAQ (reference sequence). The CDR3 region has the DNA TGTGCCAGCAGCTTAGCCCTCGCAGGGTCGAACACTGAAGCTTTCTTT. Its protein product is CASSLALAGSNTEAFF.

This clonotype showed up many times. The chain uses TRBV5-1 and TRBJ2-7; TRBD1 aligns across 8 bases. The CDR3 is made up of 14 amino acids. With 6 bases clipped from V and 2 bases from J, the junction kept 7 bases outside the gene matches. The germline V gene encodes CDR1 SGHRS and CDR2 YFSETQ. The DNA for the CDR3 is TGCGCCAGCAACTTTGGACAGGGAGCCTACGAGCAGTACTTC. It encodes CASNFGQGAYEQYF. The complete variable domain, with remaining parts taken from reference TRBV5-1 and TRBJ2-7, reads KAGVTQTPRYLIKTRGQQVTLSCSPISGHRSVSWYQQTPGQGLQFLFEYFSETQRNKGNFPGRFSGRQFSNSRSEMNVSTLELGDSALYLCASNFGQGAYEQYFGPGTRLTVT.

The rearrangement links TRBV10-1 to TRBJ2-1; D possibly matches TRBD1 or TRBD2 (5 bases each). Trimming removed 3 bases at V and 3 bases at J, with 12 bases between. Germline CDR1 reads WNHNN; CDR2 reads SYGVQD (reference sequence). CDR3 length: 15 amino acids. The CDR3 protein is CASSDPGASYNEQFF. CDR3 DNA: TGCGCCAGCAGTGACCCCGGGGCGAGCTACAATGAGCAGTTCTTC.

This clonotype occurred many times. The genes are TRBV19 and TRBJ2-3; no clear D gene. Germline lookup yields CDR1 LNHDA and CDR2 SQIVND (reference sequence). The CDR3 covers 14 residues. V was trimmed by 4 bases and J by 6 bases, leaving 14 bases between them. CDR3 nucleotide sequence: TGTGCCAGTAGTAGGGCGCCTGTCACGGATACGCAGTATTTT. Encoded protein: CASSRAPVTDTQYF.

The chain combines TRBV19 with TRBJ2-7, with D maybe TRBD1 (6 bases). The V gene lost 5 bases and the J gene lost 3 bases, with 11 bases spanning the gap. CDR3 length: 13 residues. CDR1 and CDR2 from the germline V gene are LNHDA and SQIVND (reference sequence). The CDR3 bases are TGTGCCAGTAGTCCAGGGGTAGTCTACGAGCAGTACTTC. It specifies CASSPGVVYEQYF.

Sample share makes this clonotype medium-sized. The gene calls are TRBV7-9 and TRBJ2-7; unclear D gene. Trimming left V 4 bases short and J 1 base short, with 11 bases between. This CDR3 is 14 amino acids long. CDR1 and CDR2 from the germline V gene are SEHNR and FQNEAQ (reference sequence). The CDR3 DNA is TGTGCCAGCAGCTACCCCACATTATCCTACGAGCAGTACTTC. This translates into CASSYPTLSYEQYF.

This clonotype is labeled hyperexpanded (1% or more). This chain joins TRBV12-3 or TRBV12-4 and TRBJ2-7, with D perhaps matching TRBD2 (5 bases). This CDR3 comprises 15 residues. V gave up 5 bases and J gave up 4 bases, with 18 bases separating them. The CDR3 reads CASSPRAGVRYEQYF. For the CDR3, the DNA is TGTGCCAGCAGTCCCCGGGCCGGGGTCCGATACGAGCAGTACTTC.

This clonotype was seen repeatedly, ten times or more. The chain couples TRBV4-3 to TRBJ2-1; D might be TRBD2 (5 bases). The V end lost 0 bases, the J end lost 2 bases, and 11 bases lay between the germline ends. This CDR3 contains 16 residues. Germline assignment: CDR1 LGHNA and CDR2 YSLEER. The CDR3 bases are TGCGCCAGCAGCCAAGATGATAGCGAGGCCTACAATGAGCAGTTCTTC. Its protein product is CASSQDDSEAYNEQFF.